A single sample is the source of the 12 T cell receptor beta chains below, sequenced in a study of cytomegalovirus exposure and HLA in healthy donors. PCR used 60 Vbeta primers and 13 Jbeta primers. Clones were sequenced by immunoSEQ multiplex PCR, and TCRdb holds only the in-frame ones, with some missing. The sample shows 100,000 to 150,000 clones, around four fifths of them seen only once. The sample was PBMCs. The receptors were gathered from a male donor in good health and CMV-seronegative.

This clone was picked up one time. The gene calls are TRBV5-1 and TRBJ2-7; TRBD1 is a possible D gene (5 bases). The ends were cut back, 5 bases at V and 0 bases at J, with 12 bases in the middle. Germline loops: CDR1 SGHRS, CDR2 YFSETQ. This CDR3 is 14 amino acids long. In nucleotides, the CDR3 is TGCGCCAGCAGACGTGACAGCTCCTCCTACGAGCAGTACTTC. Residues: CASRRDSSSYEQYF.

V is TRBV28 and J is TRBJ2-3; a weak D match, TRBD1 (5 bases). This CDR3 is 14 amino acids long. V shed 3 bases and J shed 6 bases, with 13 bases lying between them. Germline V gene data show CDR1 as MDHEN and CDR2 as SYDVKM. The CDR3 loop reads CASSFRQGLDTQYF. CDR3 DNA sequence: TGTGCCAGCAGTTTTCGGCAGGGCTTGGATACGCAGTATTTT.

The chain carries TRBV25-1 and TRBJ1-6; a possible D gene is TRBD1 (5 bases). V lost 6 bases, J lost 5 bases, and 11 bases lay in between. CDR3 length equals 14 residues. The V gene's germline CDR1 is MGHDK and CDR2 SYGVNS. CDR3 sequence (DNA): TGTGCCAGCAGGCGATCGGGGGATAATTCACCCCTCCACTTT. This translates into CASRRSGDNSPLHF. Filled out from reference TRBV25-1 and TRBJ1-6, the complete variable domain reads EADIYQTPRYLVIGTGKKITLECSQTMGHDKMYWYQQDPGMELHLIHYSYGVNSTEKGDLSSESTVSRIRTEHFPLTLESARPSHTSQYLCASRRSGDNSPLHFGNGTRLTVT.

V and J are TRBV5-1 and TRBJ2-2; TRBD2 matches at 8 bases. The CDR3 has 15 amino acids. Per germline, CDR1 SGHRS and CDR2 YFSETQ. V lost 4 bases, J lost 3 bases, and 5 bases stayed unmatched. The CDR3 is CASSLSGKDTGELFF. CDR3 in DNA: TGCGCCAGCAGCCTTAGCGGGAAAGACACCGGGGAGCTGTTTTTT.

The rearrangement joins TRBV19 to TRBJ2-1; D is possibly TRBD2 (6 bases). The CDR3 covers 14 residues. V lost 5 bases, J lost 16 bases, and 24 bases lay in between. Germline V CDR1 and CDR2: LNHDA, SQIVND (reference sequence). The CDR3 bases are TGTGCCAGTAGTTCTTTAAGTCAGGGAGGAGGAGGATTCTTC. Its protein product is CASSSLSQGGGGFF.

This clone was detected only a few times. The chain uses TRBV7-2 and TRBJ2-2, with 12 positions matching TRBD2. After removal of 3 bases from V and 6 bases from J, the junction contained 2 bases not matched to a gene. This CDR3 is built from 15 residues. Per germline, CDR1 SGHTA and CDR2 FQGNSA. CDR3 amino acids: CASSFASGGAGELFF. The CDR3 nucleotides are TGTGCCAGCAGCTTCGCTAGCGGGGGGGCCGGGGAGCTGTTTTTT.

This sequence joins TRBV7-8 and TRBJ2-7, with D uncertain. CDR1 is SGHVS, CDR2 FQNEAQ, per germline. V lost 1 base to trimming and J lost 2 bases, with 6 bases between them. The CDR3 is 13 amino acids. This CDR3 is CASSLGETYEQYF. In nucleotides, the CDR3 is TGTGCCAGCAGCTTAGGAGAGACCTACGAGCAGTACTTC.

V usage is TRBV29-1 and J usage is TRBJ2-1; TRBD2 is a possible D gene (6 bases). Germline V gene data show CDR1 as SQVTM and CDR2 as ANQGSEA. The V gene lost 2 bases and the J gene lost 5 bases, with 19 bases spanning the gap. This CDR3 spans 16 amino acids. Written as DNA, the CDR3 is TGCAGCGTTGAATATCGAGGCGGAGGGCCAGACAATGAGCAGTTCTTC. Protein sequence: CSVEYRGGGPDNEQFF.

This clone has more than one count but fewer than ten. The chain carries TRBV19 and TRBJ2-1; 11 positions match TRBD2. CDR3 length equals 15 residues. V shed 10 bases and J 6 bases; nucleotides not matched to a gene: 11. Germline CDR1 is LNHDA and CDR2 is SQIVND (reference sequence). CDR3 residues: CATGRWLAGGNEQFF. CDR3 DNA: TGTGCCACCGGCCGGTGGCTAGCGGGGGGCAATGAGCAGTTCTTC.

The V call is TRBV19, the J call TRBJ2-1; D unresolved. With 5 bases removed from V and 3 bases from J, the gap between germline ends came to 11 bases. CDR1 LNHDA and CDR2 SQIVND come from the germline V gene (reference sequence). The CDR3 spans 14 residues. DNA of the CDR3: TGTGCCAGTAGTGATCAGTTAAACTACAATGAGCAGTTCTTC. This encodes CASSDQLNYNEQFF.

CDR3 residues: CASSPLNEQFF. CDR3 coding DNA: TGTGCCAGCAGTCCACTCAATGAGCAGTTCTTC. The genes are TRBV2 and TRBJ2-1; unclear D gene. The CDR3 sequence is 11 residues long. Trimming removed 5 bases at V and 6 bases at J, with 5 bases between. CDR1 and CDR2 from the germline V gene are SNHLY and FYNNEI.

V usage is TRBV6-5 and J usage is TRBJ1-2; 7 bases fit TRBD1. The CDR3 is made up of 13 amino acids. Germline trimming cut 5 bases from V and 7 bases from J; bases unmatched to any gene: 7. Germline CDR1 MNHEY, CDR2 SVGAGI. CDR3 sequence: CASSTTGAAGYTF. The CDR3 DNA is TGTGCCAGCAGTACAACAGGGGCGGCTGGCTACACCTTC.